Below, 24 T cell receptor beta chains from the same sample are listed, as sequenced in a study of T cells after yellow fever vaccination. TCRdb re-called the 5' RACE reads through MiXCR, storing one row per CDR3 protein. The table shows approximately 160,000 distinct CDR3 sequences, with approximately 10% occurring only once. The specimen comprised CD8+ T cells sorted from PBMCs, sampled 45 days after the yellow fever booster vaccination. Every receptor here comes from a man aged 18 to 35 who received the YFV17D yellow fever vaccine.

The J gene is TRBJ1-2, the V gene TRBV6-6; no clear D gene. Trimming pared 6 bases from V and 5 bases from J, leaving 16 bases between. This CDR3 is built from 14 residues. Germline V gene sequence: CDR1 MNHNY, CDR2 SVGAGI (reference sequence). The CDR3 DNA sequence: TGTGCCAGCAGCCGGACGACGGAGTTATATGGCTACACCTTC. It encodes CASSRTTELYGYTF.

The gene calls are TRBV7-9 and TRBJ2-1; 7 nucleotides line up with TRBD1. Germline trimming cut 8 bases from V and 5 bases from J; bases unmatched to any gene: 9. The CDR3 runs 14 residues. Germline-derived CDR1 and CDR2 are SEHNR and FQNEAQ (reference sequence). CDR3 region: CASSGGTADNEQFF. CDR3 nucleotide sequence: TGTGCCAGCTCGGGTGGGACAGCCGACAATGAGCAGTTCTTC.

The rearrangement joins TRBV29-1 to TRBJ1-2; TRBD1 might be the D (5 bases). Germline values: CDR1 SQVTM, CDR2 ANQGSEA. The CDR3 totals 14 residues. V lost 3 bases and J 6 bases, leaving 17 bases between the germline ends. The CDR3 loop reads CSVDIAQGPNGYTF. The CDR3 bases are TGCAGCGTTGACATTGCGCAGGGACCAAATGGCTACACCTTC. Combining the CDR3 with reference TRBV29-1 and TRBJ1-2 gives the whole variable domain SAVISQKPSRDICQRGTSLTIQCQVDSQVTMMFWYRQQPGQSLTLIATANQGSEATYESGFVIDKFPISRPNLTFSTLTVSNMSPEDSSIYLCSVDIAQGPNGYTFGSGTRLTVV.

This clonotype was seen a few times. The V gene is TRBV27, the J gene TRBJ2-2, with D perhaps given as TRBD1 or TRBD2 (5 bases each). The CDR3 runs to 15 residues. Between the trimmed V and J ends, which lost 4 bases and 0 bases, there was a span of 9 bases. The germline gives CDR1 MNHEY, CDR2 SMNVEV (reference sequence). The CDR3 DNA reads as TGTGCCAGCAGTTGGACGGGACCGAACACCGGGGAGCTGTTTTTT. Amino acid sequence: CASSWTGPNTGELFF.

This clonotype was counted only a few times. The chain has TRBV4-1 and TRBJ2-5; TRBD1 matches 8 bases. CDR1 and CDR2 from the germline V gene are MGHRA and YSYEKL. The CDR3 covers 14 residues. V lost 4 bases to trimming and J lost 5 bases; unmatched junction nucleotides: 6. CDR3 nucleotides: TGCGCCAGCAGCCCGGGGACAGGCCATGAGACCCAGTACTTC. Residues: CASSPGTGHETQYF.

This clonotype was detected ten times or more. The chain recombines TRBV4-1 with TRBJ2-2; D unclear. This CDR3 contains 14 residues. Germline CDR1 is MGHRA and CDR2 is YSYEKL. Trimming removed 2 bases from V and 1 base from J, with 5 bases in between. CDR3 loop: CASSQQMNTGELFF. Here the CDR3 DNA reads TGCGCCAGCAGCCAACAGATGAACACCGGGGAGCTGTTTTTT.

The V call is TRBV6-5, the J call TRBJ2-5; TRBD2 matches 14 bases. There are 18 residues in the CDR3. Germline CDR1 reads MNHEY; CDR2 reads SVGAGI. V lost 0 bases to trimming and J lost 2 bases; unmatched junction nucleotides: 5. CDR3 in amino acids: CASSYSGLAGALQETQYF. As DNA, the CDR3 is TGTGCCAGCAGTTACTCGGGACTAGCGGGGGCCTTACAAGAGACCCAGTACTTC.

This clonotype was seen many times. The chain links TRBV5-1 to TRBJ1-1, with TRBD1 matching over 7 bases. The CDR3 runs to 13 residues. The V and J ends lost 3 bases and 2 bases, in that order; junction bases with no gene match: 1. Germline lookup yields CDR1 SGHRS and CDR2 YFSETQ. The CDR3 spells CASSWDSNTEAFF. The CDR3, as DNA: TGCGCCAGCAGCTGGGACAGTAACACTGAAGCTTTCTTT.

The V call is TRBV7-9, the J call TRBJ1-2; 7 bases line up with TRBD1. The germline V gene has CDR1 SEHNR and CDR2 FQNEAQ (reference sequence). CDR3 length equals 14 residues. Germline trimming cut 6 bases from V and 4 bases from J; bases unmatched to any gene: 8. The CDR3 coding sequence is TGTGCCAGCAGACTTGAACAGGGGCCCTATGGCTACACCTTC. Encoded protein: CASRLEQGPYGYTF.

In DNA form, the CDR3 reads TGTGCCAGCAGCTTAGCGTGGCGAGGGACTAATGAAAAACTGTTTTTT. Translating gives CASSLAWRGTNEKLFF. The chain carries TRBV7-8 and TRBJ1-4; D remains ambiguous. From germline, CDR1 is SGHVS and CDR2 FQNEAQ. The CDR3 runs to 16 residues. V was pared by 0 bases and J by 2 bases, with 10 bases between.

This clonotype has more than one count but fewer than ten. Here the CDR3 DNA reads TGCGCCAGCAGCTCGGGCGACAGGGCTCGAGAGCAGTACGTC. Encoded protein: CASSSGDRAREQYV. This sequence joins TRBV5-1 and TRBJ2-7; 7 bases line up with TRBD1. Trimming took 3 bases from V and 7 from J; bases not matched to a gene: 10. Germline V gives CDR1 SGHRS, CDR2 YFSETQ. The CDR3 is made up of 14 amino acids.

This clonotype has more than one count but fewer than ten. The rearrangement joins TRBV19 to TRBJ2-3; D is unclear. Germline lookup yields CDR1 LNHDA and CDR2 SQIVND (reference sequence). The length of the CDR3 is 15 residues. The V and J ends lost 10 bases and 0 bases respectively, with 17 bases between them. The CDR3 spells CATIDRIGSTDTQYF. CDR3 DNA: TGTGCCACCATAGATCGGATTGGAAGCACAGATACGCAGTATTTT. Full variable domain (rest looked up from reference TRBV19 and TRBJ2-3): DGGITQSPKYLFRKEGQNVTLSCEQNLNHDAMYWYRQDPGQGLRLIYYSQIVNDFQKGDIAEGYSVSREKKESFPLTVTSAQKNPTAFYLCATIDRIGSTDTQYFGPGTRLTVL.

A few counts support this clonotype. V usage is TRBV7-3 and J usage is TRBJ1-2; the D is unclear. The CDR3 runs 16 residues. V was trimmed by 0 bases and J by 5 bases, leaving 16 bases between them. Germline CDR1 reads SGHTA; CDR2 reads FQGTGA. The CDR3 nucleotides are TGTGCCAGCAGCTTAACCTCGGTCCCTTCGGGGTATGGCTACACCTTC. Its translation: CASSLTSVPSGYGYTF.

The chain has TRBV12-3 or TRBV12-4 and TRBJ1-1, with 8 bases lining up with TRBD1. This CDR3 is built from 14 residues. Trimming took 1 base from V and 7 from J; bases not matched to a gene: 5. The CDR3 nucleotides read TGTGCCAGCAGTTTAGGCCAGGGGGCTATTGAAGCTTTCTTT. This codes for CASSLGQGAIEAFF.

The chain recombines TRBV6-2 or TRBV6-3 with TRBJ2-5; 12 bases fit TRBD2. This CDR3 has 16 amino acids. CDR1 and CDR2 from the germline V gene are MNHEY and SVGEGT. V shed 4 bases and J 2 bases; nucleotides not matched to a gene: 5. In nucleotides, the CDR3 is TGTGCCAGCAGTTGGAGGACTAGCGGGGTTCAAGAGACCCAGTACTTC. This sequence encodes CASSWRTSGVQETQYF.

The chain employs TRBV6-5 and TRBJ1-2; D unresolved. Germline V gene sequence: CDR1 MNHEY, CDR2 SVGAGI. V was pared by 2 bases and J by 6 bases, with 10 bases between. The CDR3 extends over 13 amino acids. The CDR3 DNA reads TGTGCCAGCAGTTACAGCGGGTGGGATGGCTACACCTTC. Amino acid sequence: CASSYSGWDGYTF.

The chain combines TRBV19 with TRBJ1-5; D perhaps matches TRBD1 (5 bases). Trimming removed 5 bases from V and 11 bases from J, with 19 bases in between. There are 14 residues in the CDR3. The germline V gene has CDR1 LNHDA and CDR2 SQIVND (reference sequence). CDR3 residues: CASSWGSYQPSQHF. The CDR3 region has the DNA TGTGCCAGTAGTTGGGGGTCATATCAGCCGTCCCAGCATTTT.

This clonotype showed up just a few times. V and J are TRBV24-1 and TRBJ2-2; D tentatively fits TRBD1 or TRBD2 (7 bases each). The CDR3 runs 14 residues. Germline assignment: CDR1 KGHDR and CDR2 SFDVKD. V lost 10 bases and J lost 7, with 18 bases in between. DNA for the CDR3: TGTGCCACGCAACTCCCAGGGGGGGTCGGGGAGCTGTTTTTT. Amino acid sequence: CATQLPGGVGELFF.

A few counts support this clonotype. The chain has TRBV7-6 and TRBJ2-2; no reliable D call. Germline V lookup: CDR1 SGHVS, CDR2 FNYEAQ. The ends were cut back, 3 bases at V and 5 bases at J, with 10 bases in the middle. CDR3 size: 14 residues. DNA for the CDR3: TGTGCCAGCAGCTTCGCTAGGGAAACCGGGGAGCTGTTTTTT. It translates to CASSFARETGELFF.

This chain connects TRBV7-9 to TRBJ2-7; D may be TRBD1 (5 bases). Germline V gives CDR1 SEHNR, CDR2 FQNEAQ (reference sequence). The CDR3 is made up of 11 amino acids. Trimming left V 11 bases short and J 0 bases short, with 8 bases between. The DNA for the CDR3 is TGTGCCTGCGACAGCTCCTACGAGCAGTACTTC. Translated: CACDSSYEQYF. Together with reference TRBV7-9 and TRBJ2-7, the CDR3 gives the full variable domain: DTGVSQNPRHKITKRGQNVTFRCDPISEHNRLYWYRQTLGQGPEFLTYFQNEAQLEKSRLLSDRFSAERPKGSFSTLEIQRTEQGDSAMYLCACDSSYEQYFGPGTRLTVT.

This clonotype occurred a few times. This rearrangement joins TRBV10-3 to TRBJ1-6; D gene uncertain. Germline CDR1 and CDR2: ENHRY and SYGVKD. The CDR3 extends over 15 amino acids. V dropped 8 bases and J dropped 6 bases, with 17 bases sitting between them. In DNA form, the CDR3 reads TGTGCCATCCGTGGAGACGAGTTTCTTAATTCACCCCTCCACTTT. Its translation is CAIRGDEFLNSPLHF.

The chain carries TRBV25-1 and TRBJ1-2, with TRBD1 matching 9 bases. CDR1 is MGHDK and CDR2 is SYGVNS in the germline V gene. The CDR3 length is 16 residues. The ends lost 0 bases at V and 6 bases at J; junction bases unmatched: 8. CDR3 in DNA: TGTGCCAGCAGTGAATATTCAGGACAGGGGAGGAATGGCTACACCTTC. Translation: CASSEYSGQGRNGYTF.

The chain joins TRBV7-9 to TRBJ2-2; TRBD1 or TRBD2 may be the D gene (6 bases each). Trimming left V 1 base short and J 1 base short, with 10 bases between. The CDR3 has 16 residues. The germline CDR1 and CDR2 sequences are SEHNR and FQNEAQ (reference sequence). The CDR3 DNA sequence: TGTGCCAGCAGCTTAGGAGGGGGGATGAACACCGGGGAGCTGTTTTTT. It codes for CASSLGGGMNTGELFF.

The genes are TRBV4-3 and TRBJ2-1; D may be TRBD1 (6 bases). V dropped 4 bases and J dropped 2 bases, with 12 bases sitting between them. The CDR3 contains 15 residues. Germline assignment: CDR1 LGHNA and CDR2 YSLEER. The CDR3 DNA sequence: TGCGCCAGCAGCCCCTCAGGACAGCCCTACAATGAGCAGTTCTTC. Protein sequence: CASSPSGQPYNEQFF.